The TCR beta chain under discussion was sequenced for a study of blood T cell repertoires in COVID-19 (dated by TCRdb to the early 2020s). Looking at the study overall: Collaborator samples came from the United States, Italy and Spain and covered acute and convalescent phases of COVID-19. Sample metadata almost always included a de-identified subject ID, COVID-19 status, age in years and sex. Where HLA class I and class II types were available, the types were taken from metadata supplied by the sample provider, not from assay-based typing. The samples were drawn from the first 160 participants of the ongoing ImmuneRACE study and from 950 to 1,500 subjects provided by 6 global collaborators. Deeply sampled blood TCRbeta repertoires from subjects exposed to, actively infected with, or recovered from COVID-19 were included in the dataset. The material from the prospective study consisted of cDNA or gDNA derived from T cells, B-cell-depleted T cells, or PBMCs. The repertoires were released in a freely available public database meant as a resource for research on the immune response to SARS-CoV-2.

The immunoSEQ Assay, a bias-controlled multiplex PCR, was used to amplify TCRbeta CDR3 regions from genomic DNA. The original pipeline was this. Nucleated cell counts per sample were estimated from amplification of reference gene primers within the assay. To quantify the absolute abundance of each unique TCRbeta CDR3 rearrangement, sequence reads were collapsed and filtered. Productive Simpson clonality was computed per sample as the square root of Simpson's diversity index over productive rearrangements. TCRdb limited this immuneACCESS table to in-frame rearrangements with V and J called. A share of clones is missing; checked studies link under half to unresolved V genes, and the rest is unexplained. D and trimming come from the DNA, and the V and J calls and clone size come from that table. The sample includes roughly 300,000 clones, with 80% to 90% observed a single time. 5.3% of the sample comes from the top ten.

Concerning this clone: No antigen is known for it. Base qualities are not provided; no much larger clone lies one nucleotide away.

Taken from cysteine to phenylalanine, the CDR3 has 13 residues. Solely the CDR3 DNA is kept, with 39 bases framed from the first base. The germline V gene (reference sequence) sets CDR1 to LNHDA and CDR2 to SQIVND. V was cut back by 5 bases and J by 7 bases, leaving a gap of 11 bases between them. In the prospective study, participants were roughly 18 to 100 years old, resided in 20 to 30 geographic areas of the United States, and were enrolled through a virtual design. In the prospective study, cohorts were assigned on the basis of participant-reported clinical history obtained from a screening survey and a study questionnaire. For ImmuneRACE Cohort 3, a participant was defined as recovered based on two consecutive negative NP/OP PCR tests, clearance by a healthcare professional, or resolution of symptoms. Each participant in the prospective study had whole blood, serum and a nasopharyngeal or oropharyngeal swab collected by mobile phlebotomists. Over a 2-month period, participants in the prospective study had the option of providing additional blood draws and questionnaires. Prospective study blood samples were shipped either frozen or at room temperature before DNA extraction.

Beyond this particular receptor, the publication reports: The quantity of clinical and demographic metadata differed by source and by participant and was supplied without curation.

The sequence came from a woman in her 30s who had recovered from COVID-19. The material sequenced was PBMCs or T cells enriched from blood (not recorded which). The rearrangement combines TRBV19 with TRBJ1-4; the D gene assignment is ambiguous. The DNA is as follows: TGTGCCAGTAGTCCCCGGGGAGGTGAAAAACTGTTTTTT. Translated, it gives CASSPRGGEKLFF.